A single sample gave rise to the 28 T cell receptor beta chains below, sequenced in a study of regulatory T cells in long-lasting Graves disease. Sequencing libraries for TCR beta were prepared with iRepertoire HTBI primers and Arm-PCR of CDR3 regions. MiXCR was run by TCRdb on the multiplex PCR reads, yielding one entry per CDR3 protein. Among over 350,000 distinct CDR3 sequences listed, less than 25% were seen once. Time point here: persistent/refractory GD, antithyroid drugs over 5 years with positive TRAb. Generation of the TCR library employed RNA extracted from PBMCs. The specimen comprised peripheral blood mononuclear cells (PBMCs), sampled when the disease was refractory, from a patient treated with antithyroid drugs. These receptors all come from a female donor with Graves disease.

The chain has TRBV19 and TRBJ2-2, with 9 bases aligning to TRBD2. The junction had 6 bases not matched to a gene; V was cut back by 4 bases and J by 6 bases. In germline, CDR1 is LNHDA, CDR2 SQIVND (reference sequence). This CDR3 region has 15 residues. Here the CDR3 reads CASSSLAGTPGELFF. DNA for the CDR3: TGTGCCAGTAGTAGTCTAGCGGGGACACCCGGGGAGCTGTTTTTT.

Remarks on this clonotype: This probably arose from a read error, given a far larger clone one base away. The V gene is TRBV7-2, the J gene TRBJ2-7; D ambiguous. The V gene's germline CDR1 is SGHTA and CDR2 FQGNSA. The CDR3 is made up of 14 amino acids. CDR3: CAGSEGRLPYEQYF. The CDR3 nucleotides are TGTGCCGGCAGTGAAGGCAGGTTGCCCTACGAGCAGTACTTC.

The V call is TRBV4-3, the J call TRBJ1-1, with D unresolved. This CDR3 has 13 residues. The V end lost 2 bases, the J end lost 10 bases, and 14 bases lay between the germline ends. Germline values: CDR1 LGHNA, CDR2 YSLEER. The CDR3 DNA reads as TGCGCCAGCAGCCAACGGGCGGGCACGGGAGCTTTCTTT. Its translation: CASSQRAGTGAFF.

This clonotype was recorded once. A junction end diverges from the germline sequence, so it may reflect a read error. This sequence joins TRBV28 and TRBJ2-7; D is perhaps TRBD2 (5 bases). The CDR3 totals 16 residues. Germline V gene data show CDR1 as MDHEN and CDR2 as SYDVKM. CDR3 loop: CVSSLRGPVSPREQYF. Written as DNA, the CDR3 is TGTGTCAGCAGTTTAAGAGGGCCCGTATCTCCTAGAGAGCAGTACTTC.

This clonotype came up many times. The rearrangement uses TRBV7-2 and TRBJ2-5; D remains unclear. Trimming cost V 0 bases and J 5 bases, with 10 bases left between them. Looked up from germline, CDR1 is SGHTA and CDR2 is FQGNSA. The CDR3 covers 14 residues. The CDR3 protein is CASSLALLKETQYF. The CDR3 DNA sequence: TGTGCCAGCAGCTTAGCATTGTTGAAGGAGACCCAGTACTTC.

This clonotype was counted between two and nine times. This chain's CDR3 is CASLIWGRDTGELFF. The CDR3 DNA reads TGTGCCAGTCTAATCTGGGGCAGGGACACCGGGGAGCTGTTTTTT. The genes are TRBV12-3 or TRBV12-4 and TRBJ2-2; perhaps TRBD1 as D (5 bases). This CDR3 comprises 15 residues. V gave up 9 bases and J gave up 3 bases, with 17 bases separating them.

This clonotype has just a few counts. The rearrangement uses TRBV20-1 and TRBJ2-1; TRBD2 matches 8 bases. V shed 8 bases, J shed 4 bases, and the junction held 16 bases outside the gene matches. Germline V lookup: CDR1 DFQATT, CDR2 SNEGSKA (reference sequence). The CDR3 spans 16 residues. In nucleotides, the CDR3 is TGCAGTACAGTCCGTGGGGCGGGAGGAATATACAATGAGCAGTTCTTC. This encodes CSTVRGAGGIYNEQFF.

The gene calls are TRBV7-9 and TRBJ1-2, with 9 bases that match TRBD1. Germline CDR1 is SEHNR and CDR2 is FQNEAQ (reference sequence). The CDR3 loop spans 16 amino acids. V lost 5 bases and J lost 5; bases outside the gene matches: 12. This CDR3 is CASSPYRGPLEYGYTF. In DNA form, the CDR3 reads TGTGCCAGCAGCCCATACAGGGGGCCCCTTGAGTATGGCTACACCTTC.

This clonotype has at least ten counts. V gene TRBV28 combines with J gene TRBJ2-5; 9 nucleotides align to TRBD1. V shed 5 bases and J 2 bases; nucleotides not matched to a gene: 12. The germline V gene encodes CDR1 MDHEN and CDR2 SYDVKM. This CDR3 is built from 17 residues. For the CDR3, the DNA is TGTGCCAGCAGTACGCAAAACAGGGGGCGCAGGCAAGAGACCCAGTACTTC. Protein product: CASSTQNRGRRQETQYF.

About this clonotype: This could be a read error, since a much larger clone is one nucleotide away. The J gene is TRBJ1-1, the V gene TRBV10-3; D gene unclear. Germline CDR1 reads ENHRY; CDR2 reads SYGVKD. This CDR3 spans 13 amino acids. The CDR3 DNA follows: TGTGCCATCAGTGTGTCCGGGAACAAAGAAGCTTCCTTT. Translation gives CAISVSGNKEASF.

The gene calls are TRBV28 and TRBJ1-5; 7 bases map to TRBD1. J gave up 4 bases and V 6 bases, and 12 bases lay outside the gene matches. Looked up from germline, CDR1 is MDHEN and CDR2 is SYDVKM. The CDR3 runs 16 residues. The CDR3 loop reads CASRWDSDSKNQPQHF. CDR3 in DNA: TGTGCCAGCAGATGGGACAGCGATAGTAAAAATCAGCCCCAGCATTTT.

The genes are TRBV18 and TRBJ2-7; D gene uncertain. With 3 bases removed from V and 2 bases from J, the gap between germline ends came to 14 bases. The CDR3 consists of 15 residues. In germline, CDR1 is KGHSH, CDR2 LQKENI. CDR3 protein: CASSPGIAGTYEQYF. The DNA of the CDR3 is TGTGCCAGCTCACCGGGAATTGCTGGCACCTACGAGCAGTACTTC.

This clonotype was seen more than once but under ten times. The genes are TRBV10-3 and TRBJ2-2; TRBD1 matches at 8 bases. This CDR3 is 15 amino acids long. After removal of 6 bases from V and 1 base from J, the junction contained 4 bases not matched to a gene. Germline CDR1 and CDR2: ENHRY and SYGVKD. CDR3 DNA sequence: TGTGCCATCAGCTCCGGGACAGGGAACACCGGGGAGCTGTTTTTT. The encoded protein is CAISSGTGNTGELFF.

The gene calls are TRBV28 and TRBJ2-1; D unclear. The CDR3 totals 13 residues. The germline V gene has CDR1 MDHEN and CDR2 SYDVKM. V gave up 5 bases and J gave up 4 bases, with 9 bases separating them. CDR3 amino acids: CASSLPRYNEQFF. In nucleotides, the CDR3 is TGTGCCAGCAGTCTCCCTAGGTACAATGAGCAGTTCTTC.

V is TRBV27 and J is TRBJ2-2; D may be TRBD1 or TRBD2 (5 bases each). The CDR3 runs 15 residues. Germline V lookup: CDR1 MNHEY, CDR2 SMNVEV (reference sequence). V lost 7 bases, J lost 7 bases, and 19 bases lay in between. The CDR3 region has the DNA TGTGCCAGCAACCCGACTTCAGGGACGGTCGGGGAGCTGTTTTTT. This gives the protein CASNPTSGTVGELFF.

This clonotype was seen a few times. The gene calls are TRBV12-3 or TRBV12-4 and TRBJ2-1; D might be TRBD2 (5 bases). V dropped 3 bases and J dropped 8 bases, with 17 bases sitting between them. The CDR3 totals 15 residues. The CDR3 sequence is CASSFESIGLDEQFF. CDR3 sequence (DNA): TGTGCCAGCAGTTTTGAGAGCATAGGACTCGATGAGCAGTTCTTC.

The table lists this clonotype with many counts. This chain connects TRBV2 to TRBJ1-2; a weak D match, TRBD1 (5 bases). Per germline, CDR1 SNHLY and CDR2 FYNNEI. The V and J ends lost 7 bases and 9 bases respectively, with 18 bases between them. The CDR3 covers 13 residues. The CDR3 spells CASIFRVGERYTF. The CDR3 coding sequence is TGTGCCAGCATCTTTAGGGTGGGGGAACGCTACACCTTC.

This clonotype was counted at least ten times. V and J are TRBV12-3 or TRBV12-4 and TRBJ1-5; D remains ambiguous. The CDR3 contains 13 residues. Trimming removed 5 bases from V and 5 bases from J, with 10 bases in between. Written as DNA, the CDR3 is TGTGCCAGCAGTGCTTGGGGTGATCAGCCCCAGCATTTT. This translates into CASSAWGDQPQHF.

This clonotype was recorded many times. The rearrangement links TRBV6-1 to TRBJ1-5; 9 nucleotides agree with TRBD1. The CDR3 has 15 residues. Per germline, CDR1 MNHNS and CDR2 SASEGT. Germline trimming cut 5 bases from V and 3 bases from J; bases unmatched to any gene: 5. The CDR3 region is CASSPDRGPNQPQHF. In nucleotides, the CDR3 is TGTGCCAGCAGTCCGGACAGGGGTCCCAATCAGCCCCAGCATTTT.

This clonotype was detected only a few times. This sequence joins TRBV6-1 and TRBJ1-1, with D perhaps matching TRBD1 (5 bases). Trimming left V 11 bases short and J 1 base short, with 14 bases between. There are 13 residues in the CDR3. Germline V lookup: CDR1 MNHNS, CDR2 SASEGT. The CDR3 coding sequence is TGTGCCGGATCGGGGCTCGGGAACACTGAAGCTTTCTTT. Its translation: CAGSGLGNTEAFF.

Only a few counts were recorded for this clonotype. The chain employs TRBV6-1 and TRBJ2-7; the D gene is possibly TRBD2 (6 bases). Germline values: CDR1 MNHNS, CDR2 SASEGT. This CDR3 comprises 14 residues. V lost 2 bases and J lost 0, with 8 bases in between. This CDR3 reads CASSERDSSYEQYF. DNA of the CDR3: TGTGCCAGCAGTGAAAGGGACTCCTCCTACGAGCAGTACTTC.

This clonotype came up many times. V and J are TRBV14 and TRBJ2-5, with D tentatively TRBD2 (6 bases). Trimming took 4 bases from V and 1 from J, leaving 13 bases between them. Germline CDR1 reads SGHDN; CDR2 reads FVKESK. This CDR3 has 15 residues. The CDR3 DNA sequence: TGTGCCAGCAGCCGTCTCGGTAGCGGCCAAGAGACCCAGTACTTC. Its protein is CASSRLGSGQETQYF.

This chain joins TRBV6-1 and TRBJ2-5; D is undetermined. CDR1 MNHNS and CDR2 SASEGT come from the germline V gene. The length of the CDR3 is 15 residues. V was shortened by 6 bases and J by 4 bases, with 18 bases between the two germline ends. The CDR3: CASSHRPVGIETQYF. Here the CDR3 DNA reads TGTGCCAGCAGCCACCGCCCAGTTGGGATAGAGACCCAGTACTTC.

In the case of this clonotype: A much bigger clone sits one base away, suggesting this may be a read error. In DNA, the CDR3 is TGTGCCAGCAGCTTGAGGCTTACTAATGAAAAACTGCTTTTT. Its translation: CASSLRLTNEKLLF. The V call is TRBV7-2, the J call TRBJ1-4; D gene ambiguous. The CDR3 runs 14 residues. CDR1 and CDR2 (germline): SGHTA, FQGNSA.

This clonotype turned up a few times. DNA of the CDR3: TGCGCCAGCAGCTTGGAAGGCAGGGACTCCTACGAGCAGTACTTC. Residues: CASSLEGRDSYEQYF. The chain links TRBV5-1 to TRBJ2-7; weak D call: TRBD1 (5 bases). Per germline, CDR1 SGHRS and CDR2 YFSETQ. The CDR3 is 15 amino acids. Trimming shortened V by 0 bases and J by 0 bases, and 10 bases separated the two germline ends.

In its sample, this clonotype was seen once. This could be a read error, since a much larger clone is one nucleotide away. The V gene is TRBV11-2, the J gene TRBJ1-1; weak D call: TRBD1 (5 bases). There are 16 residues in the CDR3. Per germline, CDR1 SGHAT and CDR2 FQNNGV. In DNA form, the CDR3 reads TGTGCCAGCAGAATTAATAGCTGGAGAGAGGACACTAAAGCTTTCTTT. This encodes CASRINSWREDTKAFF.

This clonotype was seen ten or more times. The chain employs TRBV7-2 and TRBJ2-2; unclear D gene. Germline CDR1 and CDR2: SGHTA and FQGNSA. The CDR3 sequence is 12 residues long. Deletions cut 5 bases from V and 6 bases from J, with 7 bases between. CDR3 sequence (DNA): TGTGCCAGCAGCCCGGAAGCCGGGGAGCTGTTTTTT. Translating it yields CASSPEAGELFF.

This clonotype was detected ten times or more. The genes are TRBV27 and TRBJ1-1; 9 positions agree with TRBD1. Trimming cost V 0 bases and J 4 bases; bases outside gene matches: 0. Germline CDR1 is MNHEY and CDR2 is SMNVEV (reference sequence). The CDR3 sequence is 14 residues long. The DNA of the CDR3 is TGTGCCAGCAGTTTATCACAGGGGGCCACTGAAGCTTTCTTT. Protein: CASSLSQGATEAFF.